Shown below are 10 T cell receptor beta chains from a single sample sequenced in a study of blood T cell repertoires in COVID-19. Sequencing used immunoSEQ multiplex PCR; TCRdb keeps in-frame clones, though not all of them. The data hold about 190,000 clones, with around 85% observed a single time. Specimen: peripheral blood. Receptors originate from a woman aged 45 to 65 with acute or convalescent COVID-19.

The genes are TRBV28 and TRBJ1-2; TRBD1 agrees at 8 bases. CDR3 length: 14 residues. Per germline, CDR1 MDHEN and CDR2 SYDVKM. The J segment lost 5 bases and the V segment lost 1 base, leaving 3 bases of the junction unmatched. This CDR3 reads CASSLFGTGYGYTF. The DNA for the CDR3 is TGTGCCAGCAGTTTATTCGGGACAGGTTATGGCTACACCTTC.

This clone was seen a few times. The CDR3 sequence is CATGAARNTIYF. The CDR3 nucleotides read TGTGCCACAGGGGCAGCTAGAAACACCATATATTTT. This chain joins TRBV6-5 and TRBJ1-3; D may be TRBD1 (6 bases). V lost 10 bases and J lost 5, with 12 bases in between. The CDR3 runs 12 residues. Germline V gene lookup returns CDR1 MNHEY and CDR2 SVGAGI.

The chain couples TRBV24-1 to TRBJ1-2, with D perhaps TRBD1 (6 bases). Germline V gene data show CDR1 as KGHDR and CDR2 as SFDVKD. The CDR3 runs 16 residues. V was pared by 2 bases and J by 2 bases, with 14 bases between. As DNA, the CDR3 is TGTGCCACCAGTGATTCCCCCGGGACATTCAACTATGGCTACACCTTC. Protein product: CATSDSPGTFNYGYTF.

This rearrangement joins TRBV2 to TRBJ2-6, with TRBD1 as a possible D gene (6 bases). Trimming took 4 bases from V and 0 from J, leaving 10 bases between them. Germline values: CDR1 SNHLY, CDR2 FYNNEI. The CDR3 has 16 residues. CDR3 amino acids: CASSARTASGANVLTF. DNA of the CDR3: TGTGCCAGCAGTGCCAGGACAGCCTCTGGGGCCAACGTCCTGACTTTC.

The chain recombines TRBV25-1 with TRBJ1-5, with D possibly being TRBD1 (6 bases). The CDR3 totals 13 residues. Germline V gene sequence: CDR1 MGHDK, CDR2 SYGVNS. The V end was cut by 1 base, the J end by 7 bases, with 8 bases between. CDR3 DNA sequence: TGTGCCAGCAGTGAATTAGGGGGACAGCCCCAGCATTTT. Translation: CASSELGGQPQHF. The complete variable domain, with remaining parts taken from reference TRBV25-1 and TRBJ1-5, reads EADIYQTPRYLVIGTGKKITLECSQTMGHDKMYWYQQDPGMELHLIHYSYGVNSTEKGDLSSESTVSRIRTEHFPLTLESARPSHTSQYLCASSELGGQPQHFGDGTRLSIL.

The chain links TRBV14 to TRBJ1-6; no reliable D call. The V gene lost 4 bases and the J gene lost 4 bases, with 11 bases spanning the gap. This CDR3 is built from 15 residues. Germline V gene sequence: CDR1 SGHDN, CDR2 FVKESK. The chain's CDR3 is CASSRSPGYNSPLHF. CDR3 DNA sequence: TGTGCCAGCAGCCGGTCACCGGGGTATAATTCACCCCTCCACTTT.

This sequence joins TRBV5-1 and TRBJ2-1; 7 positions agree with TRBD1. J gave up 8 bases and V 1 base, and 6 bases lay outside the gene matches. The germline V gene encodes CDR1 SGHRS and CDR2 YFSETQ. This CDR3 has 14 amino acids. CDR3 sequence (DNA): TGCGCCAGCAGCTTGTCCCAGGGGGTACATGAGCAGTTCTTC. Encoded protein: CASSLSQGVHEQFF.

This clone was seen a single time. The same CDR3 can be traced to other DNA sequences in this sample. V gene TRBV6-5 combines with J gene TRBJ2-7; 8 bases map to TRBD1. Losses at the gene ends were 2 bases for V and 2 bases for J; bases not matched to a gene: 2. Germline values: CDR1 MNHEY, CDR2 SVGAGI. The CDR3 contains 14 residues. DNA for the CDR3: TGTGCCAGCAGTTACGGGACAGGTCCCTACGAGCAGTACTTC. It specifies CASSYGTGPYEQYF.

The chain combines TRBV24-1 with TRBJ1-5; no clear D. CDR1 is KGHDR, CDR2 SFDVKD, per germline. The germline V and J ends were trimmed by 4 bases and 4 bases, with 10 bases remaining between them. There are 14 residues in the CDR3. CDR3 sequence (DNA): TGTGCCACCAGTGAGCGAAGTTGGAATCAGCCCCAGCATTTT. Protein sequence: CATSERSWNQPQHF.

This chain uses TRBV14 with TRBJ1-1; D gene uncertain. Between the trimmed V and J ends, which lost 0 bases and 7 bases, there was a span of 9 bases. CDR3 length: 13 amino acids. The germline V gene encodes CDR1 SGHDN and CDR2 FVKESK. The CDR3 region is CASSQDFGDEAFF. In DNA form, the CDR3 reads TGTGCCAGCAGCCAAGATTTCGGGGATGAAGCTTTCTTT.